This T cell receptor (beta chain) comes out of a study of OX40 agonist ivuxolimab in advanced cancers. Study background: Each patient was given ivuxolimab into a vein every 2 weeks, at 0.01 to 10 mg/kg. The study's findings and limits: At 0.1 to 3.0 mg/kg, CD4+ and CD8+ blood T cells expanded clonally by week 6.

To note about this clone: Antigen unknown. Other DNA sequences of this sample code for an identical CDR3.

Assay used: immunoSEQ multiplex PCR; TCRdb lists only in-frame clones, some missing. Of 15,000 or so clones detected, 60% to 85% appear once; the ten largest clones hold approximately 15%. CDR1 is SGHRS, CDR2 YFSETQ, per germline. Trimming cost V 1 base and J 5 bases, with 13 bases left between them. The CDR3 sequence is 15 residues long. V gene TRBV5-1 combines with J gene TRBJ2-1; D uncertain. The receptor comes from an adult with an advanced solid tumor such as melanoma, head and neck, liver or kidney cancer. This material consisted of CD4+ or CD8+ T cells sorted from blood, taken in a trial of the OX40 agonist ivuxolimab. Here the CDR3 reads CASSLYSKGHNEQFF. As DNA, the CDR3 is TGCGCCAGCAGCTTGTATTCGAAGGGCCACAATGAGCAGTTCTTC.